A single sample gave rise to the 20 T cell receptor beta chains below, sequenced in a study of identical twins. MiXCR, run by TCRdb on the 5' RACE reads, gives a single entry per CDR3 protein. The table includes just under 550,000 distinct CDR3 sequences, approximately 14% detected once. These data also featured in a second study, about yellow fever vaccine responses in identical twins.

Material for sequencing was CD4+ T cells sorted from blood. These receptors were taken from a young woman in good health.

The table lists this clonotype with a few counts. CDR3 sequence (DNA): TGTGCCAGCAGTTATGTGGGGGCCAATCAGCCCCAGCATTTT. It translates to CASSYVGANQPQHF. The chain employs TRBV6-2 or TRBV6-3 and TRBJ1-5; maybe TRBD1 (6 bases). V dropped 3 bases and J dropped 3 bases, with 9 bases sitting between them. Germline CDR1 MNHEY, CDR2 SVGEGT. The CDR3 extends over 14 amino acids.

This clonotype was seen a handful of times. The CDR3 loop is CASSHRGTIQETQYF. The DNA of the CDR3 is TGTGCCAGCAGCCACAGGGGGACAATACAAGAGACCCAGTACTTC. V gene TRBV3-1 combines with J gene TRBJ2-5; 7 positions match TRBD1. The CDR3 contains 15 residues. CDR1 is LGHDT, CDR2 YNNKEL, per germline (reference sequence). The V and J ends lost 3 bases and 2 bases, in that order; junction bases with no gene match: 6.

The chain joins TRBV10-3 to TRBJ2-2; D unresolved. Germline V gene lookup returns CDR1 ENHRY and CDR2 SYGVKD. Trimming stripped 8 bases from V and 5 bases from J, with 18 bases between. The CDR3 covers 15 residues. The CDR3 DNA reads TGTGCCATCGCCACCGGATCGATGGGTACCGGGGAGCTGTTTTTT. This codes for CAIATGSMGTGELFF.

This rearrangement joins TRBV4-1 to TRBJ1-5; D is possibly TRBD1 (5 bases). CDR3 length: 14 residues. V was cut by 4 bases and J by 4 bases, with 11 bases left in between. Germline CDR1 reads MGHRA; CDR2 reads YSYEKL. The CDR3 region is CASSPGGGNQPQHF. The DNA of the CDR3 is TGCGCCAGCAGCCCCGGGGGGGGAAATCAGCCCCAGCATTTT.

Written as DNA, the CDR3 is TGTGCCAGCAGCTTAGGCGGGACAGGGGGCGATACGCAGTATTTT. Its translation: CASSLGGTGGDTQYF. The genes are TRBV7-6 and TRBJ2-3, with TRBD1 matching over 12 bases. J lost 6 bases, V lost 1 base, and 2 bases had no gene match. CDR1 is SGHVS and CDR2 is FNYEAQ in the germline V gene. This CDR3 spans 15 amino acids.

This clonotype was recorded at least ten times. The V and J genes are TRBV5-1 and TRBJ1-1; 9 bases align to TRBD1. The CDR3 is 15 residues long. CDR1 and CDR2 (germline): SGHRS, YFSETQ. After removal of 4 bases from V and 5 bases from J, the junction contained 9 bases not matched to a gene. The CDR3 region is CASSETQGAITEAFF. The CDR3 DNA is TGCGCCAGCAGCGAAACACAGGGGGCGATTACTGAAGCTTTCTTT.

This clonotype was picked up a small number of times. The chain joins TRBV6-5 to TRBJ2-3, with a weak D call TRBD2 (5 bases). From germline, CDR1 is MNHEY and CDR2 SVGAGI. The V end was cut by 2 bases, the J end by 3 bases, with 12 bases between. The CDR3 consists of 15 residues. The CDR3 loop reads CASSYEGGWTDTQYF. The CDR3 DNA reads TGTGCCAGCAGTTACGAGGGCGGTTGGACAGATACGCAGTATTTT.

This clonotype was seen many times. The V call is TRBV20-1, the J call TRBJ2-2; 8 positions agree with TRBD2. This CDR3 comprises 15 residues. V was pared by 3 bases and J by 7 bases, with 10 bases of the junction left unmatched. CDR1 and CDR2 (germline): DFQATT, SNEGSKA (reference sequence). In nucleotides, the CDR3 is TGCAGTGCTAGTGATCTCCGGGGGGGGATCGGGGAGCTGTTTTTT. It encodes CSASDLRGGIGELFF.

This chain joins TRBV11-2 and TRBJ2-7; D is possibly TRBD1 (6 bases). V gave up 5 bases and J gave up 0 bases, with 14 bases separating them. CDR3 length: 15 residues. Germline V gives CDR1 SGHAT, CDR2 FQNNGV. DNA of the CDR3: TGTGCCAGCAGCCCGGTTACAGGGAGCTCCTACGAGCAGTACGTC. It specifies CASSPVTGSSYEQYV.

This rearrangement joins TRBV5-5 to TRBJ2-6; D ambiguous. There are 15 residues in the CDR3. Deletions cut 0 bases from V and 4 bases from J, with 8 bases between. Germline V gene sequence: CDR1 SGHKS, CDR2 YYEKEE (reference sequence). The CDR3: CASSLAFGGANVLTF. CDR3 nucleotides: TGTGCCAGCAGCTTGGCCTTTGGAGGGGCCAACGTCCTGACTTTC.

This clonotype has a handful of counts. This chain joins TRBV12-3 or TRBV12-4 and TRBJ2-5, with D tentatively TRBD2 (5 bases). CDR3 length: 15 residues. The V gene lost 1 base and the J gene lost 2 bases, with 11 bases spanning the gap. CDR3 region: CASSLDRGLQETQYF. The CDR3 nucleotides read TGTGCCAGCAGTTTAGATCGGGGTCTACAAGAGACCCAGTACTTC.

Written as DNA, the CDR3 is TGTGCCAGCAGTTCGGGACTACTAACTAGCCGCACAGATACGCAGTATTTT. Its protein is CASSSGLLTSRTDTQYF. V gene TRBV12-3 or TRBV12-4 combines with J gene TRBJ2-3; 7 bases are a match to TRBD2. This CDR3 region has 17 residues. J lost 1 base, V lost 4 bases, and 11 bases had no gene match.

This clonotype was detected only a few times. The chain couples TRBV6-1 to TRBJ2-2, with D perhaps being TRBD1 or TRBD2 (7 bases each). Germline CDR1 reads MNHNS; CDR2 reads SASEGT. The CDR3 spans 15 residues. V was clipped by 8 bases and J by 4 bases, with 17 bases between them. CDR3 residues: CASEKTGTITGELFF. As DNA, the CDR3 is TGTGCCAGCGAGAAGACAGGGACTATCACCGGGGAGCTGTTTTTT.

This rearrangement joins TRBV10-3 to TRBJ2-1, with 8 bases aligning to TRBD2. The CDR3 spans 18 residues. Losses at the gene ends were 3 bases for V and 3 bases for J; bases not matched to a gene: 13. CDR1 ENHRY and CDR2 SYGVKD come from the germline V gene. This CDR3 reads CAISDLFPGTSGYNEQFF. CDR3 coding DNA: TGTGCCATCAGTGACCTCTTTCCTGGAACTAGCGGCTACAATGAGCAGTTCTTC.

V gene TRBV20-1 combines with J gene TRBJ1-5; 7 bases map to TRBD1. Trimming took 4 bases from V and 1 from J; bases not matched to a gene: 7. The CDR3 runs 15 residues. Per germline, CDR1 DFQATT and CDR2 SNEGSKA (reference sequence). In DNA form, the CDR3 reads TGCAGTGCTATCGAGACAGGGTTAAGCAATCAGCCCCAGCATTTT. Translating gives CSAIETGLSNQPQHF.

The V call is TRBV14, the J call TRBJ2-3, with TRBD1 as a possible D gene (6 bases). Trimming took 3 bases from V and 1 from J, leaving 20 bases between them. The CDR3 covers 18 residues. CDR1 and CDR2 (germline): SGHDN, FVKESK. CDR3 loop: CASSHARVWDIGTDTQYF. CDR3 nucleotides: TGTGCCAGCAGCCACGCCCGGGTATGGGACATAGGCACAGATACGCAGTATTTT.

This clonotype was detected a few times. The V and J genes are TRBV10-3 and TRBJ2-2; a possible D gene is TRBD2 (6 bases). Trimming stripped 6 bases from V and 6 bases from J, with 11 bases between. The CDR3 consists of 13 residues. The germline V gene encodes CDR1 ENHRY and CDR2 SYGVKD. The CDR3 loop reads CAIRGREAGELFF. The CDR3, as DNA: TGTGCCATCAGGGGCAGGGAGGCCGGGGAGCTGTTTTTT.

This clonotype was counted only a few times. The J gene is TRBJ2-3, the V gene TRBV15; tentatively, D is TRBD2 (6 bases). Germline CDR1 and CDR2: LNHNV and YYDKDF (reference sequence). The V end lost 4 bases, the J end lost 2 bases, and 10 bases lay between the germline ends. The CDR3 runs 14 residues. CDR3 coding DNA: TGTGCCACCAGCAAGCGGGTCTTCACAGATACGCAGTATTTT. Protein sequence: CATSKRVFTDTQYF.

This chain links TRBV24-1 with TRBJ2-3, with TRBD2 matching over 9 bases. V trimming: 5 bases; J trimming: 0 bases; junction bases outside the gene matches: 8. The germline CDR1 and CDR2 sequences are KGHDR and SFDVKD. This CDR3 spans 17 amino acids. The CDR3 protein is CATSGAGGYTSTDTQYF. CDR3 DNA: TGTGCCACCAGTGGAGCGGGAGGTTACACTAGCACAGATACGCAGTATTTT.

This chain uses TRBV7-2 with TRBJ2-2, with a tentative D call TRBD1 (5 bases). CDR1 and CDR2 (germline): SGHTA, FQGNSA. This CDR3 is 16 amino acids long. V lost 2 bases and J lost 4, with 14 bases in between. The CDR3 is CASSLHPRTTTGELFF. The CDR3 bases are TGTGCCAGCAGCTTACACCCGAGGACAACCACCGGGGAGCTGTTTTTT.